This T cell receptor beta chain was sequenced in a study of glioma-infiltrating T cells. Using RNA template, CDR3s of TCR alpha and beta were amplified with iRepertoire arm-PCR. One entry per CDR3 protein, called by TCRdb with MiXCR from the multiplex PCR reads. The sample yields under 150,000 distinct CDR3 sequences, roughly 43% seen once. The count of this clonotype is one. Its antigen is not known. A read error is likely, as this CDR3 ends without the conserved phenylalanine or tryptophan. General study points: CDR3 overlap between tissue and blood was very small.

Specimen: glioma tissue, nonneoplastic brain tissue, or PBMCs (not recorded which). This sequence originates from a human donor with low-grade glioma or glioblastoma, undergoing nonglioma brain surgery, or in good health (not recorded which).

The CDR3 here is CASSYSGGSSYEQYL. CDR3 nucleotides: TGTGCCAGCAGTTACTCGGGGGGAAGCTCCTACGAGCAGTACCTC. The chain has TRBV6-6 and TRBJ2-7; D perhaps matches TRBD2 (6 bases). V lost 0 bases to trimming and J lost 0 bases, with 9 bases between them. CDR3 size: 15 residues. CDR1 and CDR2 (germline): MNHNY, SVGAGI (reference sequence).